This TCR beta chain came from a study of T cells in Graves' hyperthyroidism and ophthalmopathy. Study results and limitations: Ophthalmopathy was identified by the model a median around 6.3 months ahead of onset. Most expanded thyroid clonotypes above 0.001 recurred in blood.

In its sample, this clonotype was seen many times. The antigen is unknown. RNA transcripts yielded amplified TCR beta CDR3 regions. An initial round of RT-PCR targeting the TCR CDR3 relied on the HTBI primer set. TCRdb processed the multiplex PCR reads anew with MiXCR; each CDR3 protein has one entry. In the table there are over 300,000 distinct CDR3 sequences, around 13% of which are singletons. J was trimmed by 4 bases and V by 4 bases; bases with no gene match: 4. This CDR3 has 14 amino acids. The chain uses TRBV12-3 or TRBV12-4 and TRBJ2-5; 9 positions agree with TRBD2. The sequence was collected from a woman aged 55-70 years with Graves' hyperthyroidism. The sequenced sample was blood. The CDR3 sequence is CASSSLAGAETQYF. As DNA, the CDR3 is TGTGCCAGCAGTTCCTTAGCGGGAGCAGAGACCCAGTACTTC.